One and the same sample provided the 24 T cell receptor beta chains below, sequenced in a study of shared clonotypes between healthy human individuals. Assay: immunoSEQ multiplex PCR; the TCRdb copy retains only in-frame clones and omits some. The sample holds 2 million to 2.5 million clones, more than 90% seen once. Material for sequencing was naive CD4+ T cells sorted from blood. Subset defined: CD45RA+ positively selected. All receptors derive from a young man in good health.

This chain connects TRBV10-3 to TRBJ2-1; D may be TRBD2 (6 bases). V lost 2 bases and J lost 1, with 12 bases in between. The CDR3 is 16 amino acids. From germline, CDR1 is ENHRY and CDR2 SYGVKD. Here the CDR3 reads CAISEASGRSYNEQFF. In nucleotides, the CDR3 is TGTGCCATCAGTGAGGCGAGCGGGCGGTCCTACAATGAGCAGTTCTTC.

The chain joins TRBV25-1 to TRBJ1-2, with TRBD1 matching over 8 bases. This CDR3 spans 15 amino acids. The trim removed 1 base at V and 2 bases at J, leaving 3 bases unmatched. Germline V gene data show CDR1 as MGHDK and CDR2 as SYGVNS. CDR3 sequence reads: CASSELDRENYGYTF. CDR3 in DNA: TGTGCCAGCAGTGAATTGGACAGGGAGAACTATGGCTACACCTTC.

V usage is TRBV27 and J usage is TRBJ1-1, with a weak D call TRBD1 (6 bases). Trimming stripped 6 bases from V and 2 bases from J, with 13 bases between. Germline CDR1 reads MNHEY; CDR2 reads SMNVEV (reference sequence). This CDR3 region has 14 residues. CDR3 in DNA: TGTGCCAGCAGGACGAGGACAGAAAACACTGAAGCTTTCTTT. This sequence encodes CASRTRTENTEAFF.

The V and J genes are TRBV6-1 and TRBJ1-4; the D is unclear. Trimming cost V 2 bases and J 3 bases, with 7 bases left between them. Germline V CDR1 and CDR2: MNHNS, SASEGT. The CDR3 is 14 amino acids. The CDR3 sequence: CASSELTPNEKLFF. In DNA, the CDR3 is TGTGCCAGCAGTGAATTGACACCTAATGAAAAACTGTTTTTT.

A word on this clone: One end of the junction fails to match germline, which may point to a read error. The V gene is TRBV5-4, the J gene TRBJ1-4; the D is unclear. The CDR3 spans 13 residues. The V gene's germline CDR1 is SGHNT and CDR2 YYREEE (reference sequence). CDR3 coding DNA: TGTGCCAGCAGCTTGGACCCACCGGGGTTTAAGATTTTT. This codes for CASSLDPPGFKIF.

Concerning this clone itself: Other DNA sequences in the same sample also yield this CDR3. The gene calls are TRBV25-1 and TRBJ1-2; D is ambiguous. CDR1 is MGHDK and CDR2 is SYGVNS in the germline V gene. Trimming left V 5 bases short and J 4 bases short, with 5 bases between. This CDR3 contains 11 residues. The DNA of the CDR3 is TGTGCCAGCAGTCAAAGCTATGGCTACACCTTC. Translation: CASSQSYGYTF.

This clone was counted a single time. The V call is TRBV10-2, the J call TRBJ2-3; TRBD2 agrees at 11 bases. The CDR3 length is 14 residues. The V gene end was trimmed by 10 bases and the J gene end by 1 base; junction bases not matched to a gene: 4. Germline V gives CDR1 WSHSY, CDR2 SAAADI. CDR3 coding DNA: TGCGCCACTGCACTAGCGGGAGGCACAGATACGCAGTATTTT. Translation gives CATALAGGTDTQYF.

This rearrangement joins TRBV18 to TRBJ1-6; TRBD1 aligns across 10 bases. J lost 10 bases, V lost 3 bases, and 9 bases had no gene match. This CDR3 is built from 16 residues. The germline gives CDR1 KGHSH, CDR2 LQKENI. The CDR3 sequence: CASSPRDRGKESPLHF. As DNA, the CDR3 is TGTGCCAGCTCACCTCGGGACAGGGGAAAGGAATCACCCCTCCACTTT.

V usage is TRBV18 and J usage is TRBJ1-2; D gene ambiguous. CDR3 size: 14 residues. Trimming stripped 10 bases from V and 0 bases from J, with 15 bases between. Germline V lookup: CDR1 KGHSH, CDR2 LQKENI. For the CDR3, the DNA is TGTGCCACGTCAGAAAGGGATGCTAACTATGGCTACACCTTC. Its protein is CATSERDANYGYTF.

The chain recombines TRBV20-1 with TRBJ1-1, with unresolved D. The germline V gene encodes CDR1 DFQATT and CDR2 SNEGSKA (reference sequence). This CDR3 spans 11 amino acids. CDR3 DNA: TGCAGCACCGTGGGTAAAATTGAAGCTTTCTTT. Its translation: CSTVGKIEAFF.

V is TRBV5-4 and J is TRBJ2-3; D might be TRBD2 (6 bases). The CDR3 runs 16 residues. V shed 2 bases and J shed 4 bases, with 17 bases lying between them. Germline V gene data show CDR1 as SGHNT and CDR2 as YYREEE (reference sequence). In DNA form, the CDR3 reads TGTGCCAGCAGCTTTTATAAGGCGGGGCGAGCAGATACGCAGTATTTT. It is translated as CASSFYKAGRADTQYF.

V gene TRBV5-6 combines with J gene TRBJ1-5; TRBD1 aligns across 8 bases. Germline V gene lookup returns CDR1 SGHDT and CDR2 YYEEEE. V lost 4 bases and J lost 0; bases outside the gene matches: 3. This CDR3 contains 15 residues. Written as DNA, the CDR3 is TGTGCCAGCAGCGGCAGGGGGCATAGCAATCAGCCCCAGCATTTT. It encodes CASSGRGHSNQPQHF.

The chain uses TRBV2 and TRBJ2-5; 10 bases are shared with TRBD2. The V gene's germline CDR1 is SNHLY and CDR2 FYNNEI. The length of the CDR3 is 14 residues. V shed 4 bases, J shed 5 bases, and the junction held 4 bases outside the gene matches. CDR3 residues: CASSVGLATETQYF. The CDR3 nucleotides read TGTGCCAGCAGTGTGGGACTAGCGACGGAGACCCAGTACTTC.

As concerns this clone: Other DNA sequences of this sample code for an identical CDR3. DNA of the CDR3: TGCGCCAGCAGCTTGGACGGGTCTGGAAACACCATATATTTT. It encodes CASSLDGSGNTIYF. The rearrangement joins TRBV5-1 to TRBJ1-3; no clear D gene. CDR1 and CDR2 from the germline V gene are SGHRS and YFSETQ. The ends were cut back, 0 bases at V and 1 base at J, with 5 bases in the middle. The CDR3 spans 14 residues.

Details on this clone: This same CDR3 is encoded by further DNA sequences in the sample. The chain is built from TRBV6-5 and TRBJ2-7, with TRBD1 identical over 8 bases. The CDR3 consists of 15 residues. CDR1 is MNHEY and CDR2 is SVGAGI in the germline V gene. V was pared by 2 bases and J by 3 bases, with 6 bases of the junction left unmatched. CDR3 DNA: TGTGCCAGCAGTTACAGAGACAGGGGCGGCTACGAGCAGTACTTC. Encoded protein: CASSYRDRGGYEQYF.

The gene calls are TRBV28 and TRBJ1-2, with TRBD1 matching 8 bases. The V gene's germline CDR1 is MDHEN and CDR2 SYDVKM. V lost 4 bases, J lost 0 bases, and 4 bases stayed unmatched. This CDR3 comprises 15 residues. The CDR3 nucleotides are TGTGCCAGCAGTTCGACAGGGGACCCTAACTATGGCTACACCTTC. Encoded protein: CASSSTGDPNYGYTF.

This chain links TRBV5-8 with TRBJ2-2, with 9 bases identical to TRBD1. Germline CDR1 is SGHTS and CDR2 is YDEGEE. The CDR3 is 15 amino acids. V was clipped by 5 bases and J by 3 bases; unmatched bases: 5. DNA of the CDR3: TGTGCCAGCAGGCGACAGGGGGATTACACCGGGGAGCTGTTTTTT. Translated: CASRRQGDYTGELFF.

The J gene is TRBJ2-5, the V gene TRBV2; D possibly uses TRBD1 or TRBD2 (5 bases each). Trimming stripped 4 bases from V and 2 bases from J, with 29 bases between. The CDR3 spans 20 residues. Germline CDR1 is SNHLY and CDR2 is FYNNEI. The DNA of the CDR3 is TGTGCCAGCAGTGGACCAAATTCCGGGGCCGGGACCGAACATCAAGAGACCCAGTACTTC. It translates to CASSGPNSGAGTEHQETQYF.

The rearrangement uses TRBV4-1 and TRBJ2-1; D gene unclear. This CDR3 is 15 amino acids long. Trimming left V 1 base short and J 3 bases short, with 10 bases between. Germline CDR1 is MGHRA and CDR2 is YSYEKL. The CDR3 coding sequence is TGCGCCAGCAGCCAAGGTGGGCAGGTCTACAATGAGCAGTTCTTC. Protein: CASSQGGQVYNEQFF.

V and J are TRBV25-1 and TRBJ2-2; D remains ambiguous. The CDR3 has 16 residues. Trimming removed 4 bases from V and 0 bases from J, with 12 bases in between. The germline V gene has CDR1 MGHDK and CDR2 SYGVNS. This CDR3 is CASSVRKTANTGELFF. CDR3 bases: TGTGCCAGCAGTGTTCGGAAAACCGCGAACACCGGGGAGCTGTTTTTT. The variable domain in full, completed from reference TRBV25-1 and TRBJ2-2, reads EADIYQTPRYLVIGTGKKITLECSQTMGHDKMYWYQQDPGMELHLIHYSYGVNSTEKGDLSSESTVSRIRTEHFPLTLESARPSHTSQYLCASSVRKTANTGELFFGEGSRLTVL.

This chain uses TRBV6-1 with TRBJ2-7; tentative D call: TRBD2 (6 bases). Germline-derived CDR1 and CDR2 are MNHNS and SASEGT. The CDR3 is made up of 17 amino acids. Trimming pared 2 bases from V and 0 bases from J, leaving 17 bases between. The CDR3, as DNA: TGTGCCAGCAGTGAACCGGGAGTTTGGCAGCCCTCCTACGAGCAGTACTTC. Protein product: CASSEPGVWQPSYEQYF.

For the CDR3, the DNA is TGTGCCAGCAGCTTGATGGCGGGAGTAGGCTATGGCTACACCTTC. It specifies CASSLMAGVGYGYTF. The chain is built from TRBV5-8 and TRBJ1-2; D call uncertain. Trimming left V 1 base short and J 4 bases short, with 14 bases between. Germline assignment: CDR1 SGHTS and CDR2 YDEGEE. This CDR3 is 15 amino acids long.

This clone appeared a few times. The chain uses TRBV25-1 and TRBJ1-6, with 9 positions matching TRBD1. From germline, CDR1 is MGHDK and CDR2 SYGVNS. The junction had 8 bases not matched to a gene; V was cut back by 4 bases and J by 10 bases. The CDR3 sequence is 15 residues long. CDR3 residues: CASSVQGAPASPLHF. DNA of the CDR3: TGTGCCAGCAGTGTACAGGGGGCGCCGGCCTCACCCCTCCACTTT.

The chain recombines TRBV7-6 with TRBJ2-7, with 9 nucleotides matching TRBD1. V lost 1 base, J lost 4 bases, and 5 bases stayed unmatched. CDR3 size: 15 residues. The germline CDR1 and CDR2 sequences are SGHVS and FNYEAQ. The CDR3 nucleotides read TGTGCCAGCAGCTTAGACGGGACAGGGCTTTACGAGCAGTACTTC. Amino acid sequence: CASSLDGTGLYEQYF.